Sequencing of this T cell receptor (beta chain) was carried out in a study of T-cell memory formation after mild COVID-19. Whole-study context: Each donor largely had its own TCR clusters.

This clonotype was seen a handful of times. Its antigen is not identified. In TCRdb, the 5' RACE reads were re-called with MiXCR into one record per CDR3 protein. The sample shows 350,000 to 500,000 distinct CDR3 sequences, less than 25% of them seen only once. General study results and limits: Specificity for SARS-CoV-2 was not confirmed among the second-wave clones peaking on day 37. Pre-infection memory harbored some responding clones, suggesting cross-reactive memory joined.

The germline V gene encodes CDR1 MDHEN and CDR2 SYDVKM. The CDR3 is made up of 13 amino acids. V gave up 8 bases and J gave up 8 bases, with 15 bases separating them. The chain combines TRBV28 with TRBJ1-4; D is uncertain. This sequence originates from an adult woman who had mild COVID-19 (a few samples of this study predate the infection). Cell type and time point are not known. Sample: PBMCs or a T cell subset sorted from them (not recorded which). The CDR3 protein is CASLSERREKLFF. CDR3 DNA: TGTGCCAGCCTATCCGAACGGCGGGAAAAACTGTTTTTT. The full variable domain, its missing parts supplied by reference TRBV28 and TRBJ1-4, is DVKVTQSSRYLVKRTGEKVFLECVQDMDHENMFWYRQDPGLGLRLIYFSYDVKMKEKGDIPEGYSVSREKKERFSLILESASTNQTSMYLCASLSERREKLFFGSGTQLSVL.